What follows is one T cell receptor beta chain and its context. The V segment lost 7 bases and the J segment 7 bases; nucleotides outside the gene matches: 11. The CDR3 covers 15 residues. The germline CDR1 and CDR2 sequences are SGHAT and FQNNGV. These data are taken from a study of T cell responses to AZD1222 COVID-19 vaccine. Some clones are missing from TCRdb's copy, which holds only in-frame ones; the method was immunoSEQ multiplex PCR. The sample lists 75,000 to 100,000 clones, almost 90% occurring once. The chain links TRBV11-2 to TRBJ2-2; 8 nucleotides match TRBD2. The source material was peripheral blood, sampled on day 0 of MenACWY control vaccination. The clonotype was recovered from an adult in good health. The CDR3 protein is CASILGGGRVGELFF. The CDR3 DNA is TGTGCCAGCATCCTCGGGGGGGGCCGAGTCGGGGAGCTGTTTTTT.